The sequence of this T cell receptor (beta chain) was determined in a study of blood T cells in healthy people across ages. Study-level results: Researchers judged that diversity estimates from one million T cells fell short of true values.

With regard to this clonotype: No antigen is known for it.

A second PCR, run for roughly 7 to 11 cycles, used a sample-barcoded 5' primer plus a J-beta primer mix. A 12-random-nucleotide template-switch adaptor tagged each cDNA molecule. TCRdb recomputed calls from the 5' RACE reads with MiXCR, one row per CDR3 protein. This table holds about a million distinct CDR3 sequences, approximately 50% found once. The CDR3 is made up of 15 amino acids. CDR1 is MNHEY, CDR2 SMNVEV, per germline (reference sequence). With 6 bases clipped from V and 3 bases from J, the junction kept 9 bases outside the gene matches. The clonotype comes from a woman in her sixties or seventies in good health. This rearrangement joins TRBV27 to TRBJ2-7, with 9 bases aligning to TRBD1. The sequencing input was blood. CDR3 residues: CASRKTGGVYYEQYF. DNA of the CDR3: TGTGCCAGCAGAAAGACAGGGGGGGTTTACTACGAGCAGTACTTC.